Listed below are T cell receptor beta chains from one sample, sequenced in a study of blood T cell repertoires in COVID-19. Using immunoSEQ multiplex PCR, the repertoire was profiled, and TCRdb retains in-frame clones only, with some absent. The sample yields some 74,000 clones, 65% to 90% seen once. The sequenced sample consisted of peripheral blood. These receptors were taken from a man older than 75 with acute or convalescent COVID-19. Both conserved end residues are part of each CDR3. A D gene is named only where the DNA matches it firmly. Clone size is stated in some rows and not others, as once, few, many or a class when expanded.

clone size: .; V gene: TRBV7-9; D gene: TRBD1; J gene: TRBJ1-5; CDR3 DNA: TGTGCCAGCAGCTTAGAACAGGGGGGTAATCAGCCCCAGCATTTT; CDR3 protein: CASSLEQGGNQPQHF
clone size: .; V gene: TRBV7-9; D gene: .; J gene: TRBJ1-6; CDR3 DNA: TGTGCCAGCAGCCCCGTGGGCGGGAATTCACCCCTCCACTTT; CDR3 protein: CASSPVGGNSPLHF
clone size: .; V gene: TRBV29-1; D gene: .; J gene: TRBJ2-3; CDR3 DNA: TGCAGCGCAAGGACAGAATCTAGCACAGATACGCAGTATTTT; CDR3 protein: CSARTESSTDTQYF
clone size: once; V gene: TRBV10-2; D gene: TRBD1; J gene: TRBJ2-1; CDR3 DNA: TGCGCCAGCAGAGAACAGGGGGCAAACTACAATGAGCAGTTCTTC; CDR3 protein: CASREQGANYNEQFF
clone size: .; V gene: TRBV5-1; D gene: TRBD2; J gene: TRBJ2-7; CDR3 DNA: TGCGCCAGCAGCCCCTTGGGCGGGAGCTCCTACGAGCAGTACTTC; CDR3 protein: CASSPLGGSSYEQYF
clone size: .; V gene: TRBV11-2; D gene: .; J gene: TRBJ2-1; CDR3 DNA: TGTGCCAGCAGCTTAGTCCCAAACTCCTACAATGAGCAGTTCTTC; CDR3 protein: CASSLVPNSYNEQFF
clone size: .; V gene: TRBV19; D gene: .; J gene: TRBJ1-3; CDR3 DNA: TGTGCCAGTAGTATTGAGCACCTCGACTCTGGAAACACCATATATTTT; CDR3 protein: CASSIEHLDSGNTIYF
clone size: .; V gene: TRBV3-1/TRBV3-2; D gene: TRBD1; J gene: TRBJ1-6; CDR3 DNA: TGTGCCAGCAGCCACAGACAGGGGCATAATTCACCCCTCCACTTT; CDR3 protein: CASSHRQGHNSPLHF
clone size: .; V gene: TRBV15; D gene: .; J gene: TRBJ1-1; CDR3 DNA: TGTGCCACCAGCAGAGGACAGGCAGCGAGCACTGAAGCTTTCTTT; CDR3 protein: CATSRGQAASTEAFF
clone size: .; V gene: TRBV7-9; D gene: TRBD1; J gene: TRBJ2-1; CDR3 DNA: TGTGCCAGCAGCCACTGGGACAGCAACTCCTACAATGAGCAGTTCTTC; CDR3 protein: CASSHWDSNSYNEQFF
clone size: once; V gene: TRBV5-5; D gene: TRBD1; J gene: TRBJ1-6; CDR3 DNA: TGTGCCAGCAGCTCGGACAGGGTAGGATCACCCCTCCACTTT; CDR3 protein: CASSSDRVGSPLHF
clone size: once; V gene: TRBV20-1; D gene: .; J gene: TRBJ2-7; CDR3 DNA: TGCAGTGCTAGCCTAGCGCTCGAGCAGTACTTC; CDR3 protein: CSASLALEQYF
clone size: once; V gene: TRBV15; D gene: .; J gene: TRBJ1-6; CDR3 DNA: TGTGCCACCAGCTCATTATGGGGGGGCGATTCACCCCTCCACTTT; CDR3 protein: CATSSLWGGDSPLHF
clone size: few; V gene: TRBV5-4; D gene: .; J gene: TRBJ2-5; CDR3 DNA: TGTGCCAGCAGCTTTTTGGGGCTGGGGGCAGGGTACCAAGAGACCCAGTACTTC; CDR3 protein: CASSFLGLGAGYQETQYF